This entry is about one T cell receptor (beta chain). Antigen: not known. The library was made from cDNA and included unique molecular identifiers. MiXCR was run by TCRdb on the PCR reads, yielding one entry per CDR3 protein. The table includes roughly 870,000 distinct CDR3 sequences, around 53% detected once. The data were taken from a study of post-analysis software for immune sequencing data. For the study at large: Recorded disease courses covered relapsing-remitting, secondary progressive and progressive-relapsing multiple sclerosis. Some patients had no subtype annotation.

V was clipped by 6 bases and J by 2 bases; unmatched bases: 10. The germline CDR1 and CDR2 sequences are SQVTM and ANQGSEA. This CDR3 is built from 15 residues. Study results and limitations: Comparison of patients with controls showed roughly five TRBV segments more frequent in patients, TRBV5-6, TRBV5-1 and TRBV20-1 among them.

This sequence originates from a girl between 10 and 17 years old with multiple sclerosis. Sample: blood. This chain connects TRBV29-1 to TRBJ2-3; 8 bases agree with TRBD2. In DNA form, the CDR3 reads TGCAGCGTCACACTAGCGGAAATCTCCACAGATACGCAGTATTTT. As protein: CSVTLAEISTDTQYF.